This TCR beta chain was identified in a study of blood T cells in healthy people across ages. Study details: Per two T cells, template switching captured roughly one barcoded beta molecule. Whole-study results and caveats: Roughly linear age-related decline in beta diversity appeared, significant by age around 36.

Every donor contributed ten milliliters of peripheral blood by blood draw. Each sample had at least 6 million PBMCs isolated. The authors ran a second PCR of 7 to 11 cycles using a sample-barcoded 5' primer and a J-beta primer mix. TCRdb itself ran the 5' RACE reads through MiXCR, one entry per CDR3 protein. The sample has around 1,900,000 distinct CDR3 sequences; roughly two fifths are singletons. The germline CDR1 and CDR2 sequences are SQVTM and ANQGSEA. V was trimmed by 5 bases and J by 2 bases, leaving 12 bases between them. The CDR3 spans 14 residues. Regarding this clonotype: Its antigen is undetermined.

Sequencing used blood. The TCR was taken from a human donor in good health. V usage is TRBV29-1 and J usage is TRBJ2-2, with D perhaps matching TRBD1 (6 bases). The CDR3 DNA is TGCAGCGTTAACCAGGGGCATAACACCGGGGAGCTGTTTTTT. Its protein is CSVNQGHNTGELFF.